Below, 11 T cell receptor beta chains from the same sample are listed, as sequenced in a study of blood T cell repertoires in COVID-19. Profiling relied on immunoSEQ multiplex PCR, and the TCRdb table lists in-frame clones only, not all of them. The data contain approximately 300,000 clones, approximately 88% of them singletons. The specimen was peripheral blood. The receptors shown here come from a young man who had recovered from COVID-19.

This chain connects TRBV13 to TRBJ1-1; D remains unclear. Trimming stripped 9 bases from V and 7 bases from J, with 12 bases between. The germline V gene encodes CDR1 PRHDT and CDR2 FYEKMQ (reference sequence). CDR3 length: 11 amino acids. CDR3 protein: CASPEGSEAFF. CDR3 in DNA: TGTGCCAGTCCAGAGGGCAGTGAAGCTTTCTTT.

The V call is TRBV11-1, the J call TRBJ1-1; TRBD1 matches at 7 bases. The CDR3 length is 16 residues. V shed 6 bases, J shed 3 bases, and the junction held 13 bases outside the gene matches. Germline V lookup: CDR1 SGHAT, CDR2 FQDESV (reference sequence). CDR3 sequence: CASSHGTVIWDTEAFF. The CDR3 DNA reads TGTGCCAGCAGTCATGGGACAGTTATATGGGACACTGAAGCTTTCTTT.

This chain links TRBV3-1 (or the pseudogene TRBV3-2) with TRBJ2-7; TRBD1 might be the D (6 bases). V lost 2 bases, J lost 4 bases, and 12 bases lay in between. From germline, CDR1 is LGHDT and CDR2 YNNKEL (reference sequence). There are 14 residues in the CDR3. In DNA, the CDR3 is TGTGCCAGCAGCCAAAAGGGGGTAACTTACGAGCAGTACTTC. It specifies CASSQKGVTYEQYF.

The genes are TRBV11-2 and TRBJ2-1, with TRBD2 matching over 7 bases. The CDR3 contains 15 residues. Looked up from germline, CDR1 is SGHAT and CDR2 is FQNNGV. V lost 5 bases, J lost 8 bases, and 12 bases stayed unmatched. Written as DNA, the CDR3 is TGTGCCAGCAGCCCGAGACTAGCTAGTGGAGATGAGCAGTTCTTC. Translation: CASSPRLASGDEQFF.

The genes are TRBV11-2 and TRBJ2-7; 8 bases agree with TRBD1. Germline-derived CDR1 and CDR2 are SGHAT and FQNNGV. CDR3 length: 13 amino acids. V shed 3 bases, J shed 4 bases, and the junction held 2 bases outside the gene matches. The chain's CDR3 is CASSLTGVYEQYF. CDR3 nucleotides: TGTGCCAGCAGCTTGACAGGGGTGTACGAGCAGTACTTC.

The gene calls are TRBV2 and TRBJ2-7, with 11 bases aligning to TRBD2. Germline CDR1 SNHLY, CDR2 FYNNEI. This CDR3 contains 14 residues. V lost 8 bases, J lost 3 bases, and 6 bases stayed unmatched. As DNA, the CDR3 is TGTGCCAGCCACACCGGGACTAGCGGCTACGAGCAGTACTTC. It translates to CASHTGTSGYEQYF.

The rearrangement uses TRBV7-3 and TRBJ2-7; 8 nucleotides align to TRBD2. The CDR3 is 18 amino acids. J lost 3 bases, V lost 5 bases, and 18 bases had no gene match. Germline lookup yields CDR1 SGHTA and CDR2 FQGTGA. In DNA form, the CDR3 reads TGTGCCAGCAGCCGACAAGACAGTCCGGGACTAGAAATCTACGAGCAGTACTTC. This translates into CASSRQDSPGLEIYEQYF.

The chain uses TRBV18 and TRBJ1-4; no reliable D call. CDR3 size: 14 residues. CDR1 and CDR2 (germline): KGHSH, LQKENI. The V end lost 0 bases, the J end lost 4 bases, and 6 bases lay between the germline ends. Here the CDR3 reads CASSPPVFNEKLFF. The CDR3 nucleotides are TGTGCCAGCTCACCACCCGTATTTAATGAAAAACTGTTTTTT.

V and J are TRBV7-2 and TRBJ1-5; D remains ambiguous. Germline loops: CDR1 SGHTA, CDR2 FQGNSA. The CDR3 is made up of 13 amino acids. V was trimmed by 4 bases and J by 5 bases, leaving 9 bases between them. The CDR3 sequence is CASSSQLHQPQHF. The CDR3, as DNA: TGTGCCAGCAGCTCACAGCTACATCAGCCCCAGCATTTT. Full variable domain (outside the CDR3, taken from reference TRBV7-2 and TRBJ1-5): GAGVSQSPSNKVTEKGKDVELRCDPISGHTALYWYRQSLGQGLEFLIYFQGNSAPDKSGLPSDRFSAERTGGSVSTLTIQRTQQEDSAVYLCASSSQLHQPQHFGDGTRLSIL.

V and J are TRBV3-1 (or the pseudogene TRBV3-2) and TRBJ2-5; D unresolved. Looked up from germline, CDR1 is LGHDT and CDR2 is YNNKEL (reference sequence). The V and J ends lost 0 bases and 2 bases respectively, with 13 bases between them. The CDR3 spans 16 residues. This CDR3 reads CASSQERLSVQETQYF. Here the CDR3 DNA reads TGTGCCAGCAGCCAAGAGAGACTCAGCGTACAAGAGACCCAGTACTTC.

The table lists this clone with a few counts. The chain links TRBV4-2 to TRBJ1-6; 11 nucleotides align to TRBD1. J gave up 9 bases and V 5 bases, and 3 bases lay outside the gene matches. Looked up from germline, CDR1 is LGHNA and CDR2 is YNFKEQ. The CDR3 sequence is 14 residues long. The CDR3 loop reads CASSSGTGGSPLHF. DNA of the CDR3: TGTGCCAGCAGCTCCGGGACAGGGGGTTCACCCCTCCACTTT.